This T cell receptor beta chain was identified during a study of T cells in Graves' hyperthyroidism and ophthalmopathy. Study results and limitations: The authors' 13 V-J model separated ophthalmopathy from stable hyperthyroidism.

Template material for amplifying TCR beta CDR3 regions consisted of RNA transcripts. TCR CDR3 underwent first-round RT-PCR with the HTBI primer set. TCRdb ran MiXCR on the multiplex PCR reads and lists one entry per CDR3 protein. The profile covers about 420,000 distinct CDR3 sequences, with around 16% appearing a single time and 11% to 15% taken by the ten largest. The hyperthyroidism patients had all been newly diagnosed, and their disease duration was under 2 months. Their ages ranged from 18 to 65 years. Diagnoses were made from clinical symptoms, serum measures (thyroxine and TRAb), thyroid ultrasound and orbital computed tomography. The CDR3 spans 13 residues. Germline values: CDR1 MNHEY, CDR2 SVGEGT. Trimming took 5 bases from V and 11 from J, leaving 16 bases between them. On this clonotype: Its antigen is still unknown.

The TCR was taken from a woman aged 18-29 years with Graves' hyperthyroidism. This rearrangement joins TRBV6-2 or TRBV6-3 to TRBJ1-5; TRBD1 might be the D (6 bases). The sequenced sample was blood. The CDR3 loop reads CASSGDFAGAQHF. CDR3 sequence (DNA): TGTGCCAGCAGTGGGGACTTTGCAGGGGCCCAGCATTTT.